The 23 T cell receptor beta chains presented below share a single source sample, sequenced in a study of technical replicates of blood from several donors. Sequenced by immunoSEQ multiplex PCR; TCRdb stores in-frame clones only, minus some. The profile shows about 97,000 clones, about 95% of them singletons. Sequenced input: T cells isolated from PBMCs. These receptors were taken from a human donor in good health.

The chain recombines TRBV18 with TRBJ2-7; 9 bases agree with TRBD1. Germline V gene lookup returns CDR1 KGHSH and CDR2 LQKENI. CDR3 length: 15 amino acids. With 3 bases clipped from V and 5 bases from J, the junction kept 8 bases outside the gene matches. CDR3 nucleotides: TGTGCCAGCTCACCCGAGGACAGGGGTTTCGACGAGCAGTACTTC. It is translated as CASSPEDRGFDEQYF. Drawing the rest from reference TRBV18 and TRBJ2-7, the complete variable domain is NAGVMQNPRHLVRRRGQEARLRCSPMKGHSHVYWYRQLPEEGLKFMVYLQKENIIDESGMPKERFSAEFPKEGPSILRIQQVVRGDSAAYFCASSPEDRGFDEQYFGPGTRLTVT.

The gene calls are TRBV4-1 and TRBJ2-7, with TRBD2 matching over 7 bases. Germline-derived CDR1 and CDR2 are MGHRA and YSYEKL. Losses at the gene ends were 3 bases for V and 2 bases for J; bases not matched to a gene: 1. CDR3 length: 13 amino acids. CDR3 protein: CASSQGGTYEQYF. The CDR3 coding sequence is TGCGCCAGCAGCCAGGGAGGGACCTACGAGCAGTACTTC.

The chain carries TRBV4-3 and TRBJ1-2; 10 bases map to TRBD1. Trimming took 0 bases from V and 7 from J; bases not matched to a gene: 8. The germline CDR1 and CDR2 sequences are LGHNA and YSLEER. The CDR3 sequence is 16 residues long. The CDR3 protein is CASSQDKLWTGGGYTF. For the CDR3, the DNA is TGCGCCAGCAGCCAAGATAAGCTATGGACAGGGGGTGGCTACACCTTC.

V gene TRBV2 combines with J gene TRBJ2-3; weak D call: TRBD2 (6 bases). V was pared by 8 bases and J by 4 bases, with 19 bases between. CDR3 size: 15 residues. Germline V gives CDR1 SNHLY, CDR2 FYNNEI. The CDR3 loop reads CASPATGEVADTQYF. CDR3 DNA sequence: TGTGCCAGCCCGGCAACGGGAGAGGTAGCAGATACGCAGTATTTT.

The chain links TRBV27 to TRBJ1-1; D is possibly TRBD1 (5 bases). CDR1 is MNHEY, CDR2 SMNVEV, per germline (reference sequence). The V and J ends lost 6 bases and 1 base respectively, with 9 bases between them. This CDR3 has 13 residues. CDR3 coding DNA: TGTGCCAGCAGCAGGGCGAGGAACACTGAAGCTTTCTTT. Protein: CASSRARNTEAFF.

CDR3 nucleotide sequence: TGTGCCAGCAGTTTCTACGACAGGGACAATCAGCCCCAGCATTTT. It is translated as CASSFYDRDNQPQHF. The rearrangement links TRBV28 to TRBJ1-5, with 7 bases that match TRBD1. This CDR3 has 15 residues. J lost 3 bases, V lost 3 bases, and 5 bases had no gene match. The germline CDR1 and CDR2 sequences are MDHEN and SYDVKM.

The genes are TRBV9 and TRBJ2-7; D gene uncertain. V dropped 4 bases and J dropped 1 base, with 9 bases sitting between them. The CDR3 has 13 residues. Germline CDR1 is SGDLS and CDR2 is YYNGEE. The CDR3 reads CASSINPSYEQYF. The CDR3, as DNA: TGTGCCAGCAGCATTAATCCTTCCTACGAGCAGTACTTC.

The CDR3 DNA sequence: TGTGCCAGTAGTATCGGGTACAATGAGCAGTTCTTC. Translating it yields CASSIGYNEQFF. The rearrangement joins TRBV19 to TRBJ2-1, with unresolved D. The V gene's germline CDR1 is LNHDA and CDR2 SQIVND (reference sequence). This CDR3 region has 12 residues. Trimming removed 3 bases from V and 4 bases from J, with 4 bases in between.

CDR3 region: CASSIARQGVYGYTF. CDR3 sequence (DNA): TGTGCCAGTAGTATAGCCCGACAGGGCGTCTATGGCTACACCTTC. The chain carries TRBV19 and TRBJ1-2; 7 bases are a match to TRBD1. The CDR3 length is 15 residues. The J segment lost 4 bases and the V segment lost 1 base, leaving 6 bases of the junction unmatched. Germline lookup yields CDR1 LNHDA and CDR2 SQIVND (reference sequence).

The V gene is TRBV7-9, the J gene TRBJ2-1, with 10 bases lining up with TRBD1. The CDR3 extends over 15 amino acids. The trim removed 3 bases at V and 1 base at J, leaving 0 bases unmatched. CDR1 and CDR2 (germline): SEHNR, FQNEAQ (reference sequence). CDR3 sequence reads: CASSLGQGSYNEQFF. Here the CDR3 DNA reads TGTGCCAGCAGCTTGGGACAGGGGTCCTACAATGAGCAGTTCTTC.

The chain carries TRBV7-9 and TRBJ2-1, with 9 bases that match TRBD2. Germline-derived CDR1 and CDR2 are SEHNR and FQNEAQ (reference sequence). CDR3 length equals 14 residues. Germline trimming cut 5 bases from V and 8 bases from J; bases unmatched to any gene: 7. The CDR3 sequence: CASSTRTSVDEQFF. The CDR3 region has the DNA TGTGCCAGCAGCACCCGGACTAGCGTCGATGAGCAGTTCTTC.

In DNA, the CDR3 is TGTGCCAGCAGCCAGGGATCCTGGGACTATGGCTACACCTTC. This gives the protein CASSQGSWDYGYTF. This chain connects TRBV11-2 to TRBJ1-2, with a possible D match to TRBD1 (5 bases). V lost 5 bases to trimming and J lost 3 bases, with 13 bases between them. The CDR3 length is 14 residues. Looked up from germline, CDR1 is SGHAT and CDR2 is FQNNGV.

The chain is built from TRBV20-1 and TRBJ1-3, with unresolved D. V was cut by 1 base and J by 8 bases, with 3 bases left in between. CDR3 length: 10 amino acids. Germline CDR1 DFQATT, CDR2 SNEGSKA (reference sequence). CDR3 in amino acids: CSARADTIYF. Here the CDR3 DNA reads TGCAGTGCTAGAGCAGACACCATATATTTT.

This chain uses TRBV19 with TRBJ2-7, with TRBD2 identical over 8 bases. The length of the CDR3 is 16 residues. V lost 3 bases, J lost 0 bases, and 7 bases stayed unmatched. Germline V gene sequence: CDR1 LNHDA, CDR2 SQIVND (reference sequence). CDR3: CASSMTLSGSSYEQYF. The DNA for the CDR3 is TGTGCCAGTAGTATGACCTTAAGCGGGAGCTCCTACGAGCAGTACTTC.

In nucleotides, the CDR3 is TGTGCCAGCAGGGACCAGGGGTTGTCCGCCTACGAGCAGTACTTC. It encodes CASRDQGLSAYEQYF. The gene calls are TRBV5-4 and TRBJ2-7, with a tentative D call TRBD1 (6 bases). V lost 5 bases and J lost 2, with 17 bases in between. The germline V gene has CDR1 SGHNT and CDR2 YYREEE (reference sequence). The CDR3 sequence is 15 residues long. Combining the CDR3 with reference TRBV5-4 and TRBJ2-7 gives the whole variable domain ETGVTQSPTHLIKTRGQQVTLRCSSQSGHNTVSWYQQALGQGPQFIFQYYREEENGRGNFPPRFSGLQFPNYSSELNVNALELDDSALYLCASRDQGLSAYEQYFGPGTRLTVT.

The chain couples TRBV19 to TRBJ1-4; possibly TRBD1 for D (6 bases). V was clipped by 3 bases and J by 6 bases, with 11 bases between them. There are 14 residues in the CDR3. The germline V gene has CDR1 LNHDA and CDR2 SQIVND (reference sequence). The DNA of the CDR3 is TGTGCCAGTAGTATCCAAAAGGGGGATGAAAAACTGTTTTTT. Its translation: CASSIQKGDEKLFF.

The CDR3 spells CASSEMGGRNTEAFF. The CDR3 DNA sequence: TGTGCCAGCAGTGAAATGGGGGGGAGGAACACTGAAGCTTTCTTT. The genes are TRBV6-1 and TRBJ1-1; D possibly corresponds to TRBD1 (5 bases). The CDR3 is 15 amino acids. CDR1 is MNHNS, CDR2 SASEGT, per germline. V lost 2 bases and J 1 base, leaving 11 bases between the germline ends.

J is TRBJ1-1 and V is TRBV7-2, with a tentative D call TRBD1 (6 bases). V was clipped by 5 bases and J by 11 bases, with 18 bases between them. The CDR3 covers 13 residues. Germline assignment: CDR1 SGHTA and CDR2 FQGNSA. CDR3 in amino acids: CASSQTGLRFAFF. In DNA, the CDR3 is TGTGCCAGCAGCCAGACAGGCCTAAGGTTCGCTTTCTTT.

The rearrangement links TRBV7-9 to TRBJ2-7; 10 bases are a match to TRBD2. Germline values: CDR1 SEHNR, CDR2 FQNEAQ (reference sequence). This CDR3 is 14 amino acids long. The V gene end was trimmed by 1 base and the J gene end by 7 bases; junction bases not matched to a gene: 4. The CDR3 DNA sequence: TGTGCCAGCAGCTTAGTAGCGGGAGGAGTAGAGCAGTACTTC. This gives the protein CASSLVAGGVEQYF.

The genes are TRBV27 and TRBJ2-1, with 10 bases lining up with TRBD1. The ends lost 3 bases at V and 9 bases at J; junction bases unmatched: 5. The CDR3 has 14 amino acids. The germline V gene encodes CDR1 MNHEY and CDR2 SMNVEV (reference sequence). This CDR3 is CASSFGTGVSEQFF. The CDR3 DNA follows: TGTGCCAGCAGTTTCGGGACAGGGGTGAGTGAGCAGTTCTTC.

The rearrangement links TRBV28 to TRBJ1-1, with unresolved D. The CDR3 sequence is 13 residues long. Germline V CDR1 and CDR2: MDHEN, SYDVKM. Trimming took 2 bases from V and 2 from J, leaving 6 bases between them. The CDR3 region is CASSLGSNTEAFF. In DNA form, the CDR3 reads TGTGCCAGCAGTTTAGGGAGTAACACTGAAGCTTTCTTT.

This clone has a single count. The chain employs TRBV11-2 and TRBJ2-3; D is unclear. This CDR3 is 16 amino acids long. V lost 1 base and J lost 0, with 11 bases in between. The germline V gene has CDR1 SGHAT and CDR2 FQNNGV. The CDR3 reads CASSLGASPSTDTQYF. CDR3 bases: TGTGCCAGCAGCTTAGGAGCGTCCCCTAGCACAGATACGCAGTATTTT.

The chain is built from TRBV10-3 and TRBJ2-7; D may be TRBD1 (5 bases). Trimming shortened V by 2 bases and J by 5 bases, and 16 bases separated the two germline ends. Germline-derived CDR1 and CDR2 are ENHRY and SYGVKD. CDR3 length: 15 residues. CDR3 sequence reads: CAISEKGARTHEQYF. The CDR3 bases are TGTGCCATCAGTGAGAAAGGGGCCCGGACCCACGAGCAGTACTTC.